The entry below gives a single TCR beta chain sequence along with its context. The target antigen is unknown. Healthy bone marrow donors made up the donors. This sample stems from a study of cytomegalovirus exposure and HLA in healthy donors. Study-wide results and limits: The study had only CMV serostatus as immune exposure information. There were around 160 TCR beta chains listed as cytomegalovirus-associated.

The V end lost 4 bases, the J end lost 5 bases, and 13 bases lay between the germline ends. The length of the CDR3 is 13 residues. Germline values: CDR1 SGDLS, CDR2 YYNGEE. The PCR ran on 60 Vbeta and 13 Jbeta primers. The repertoire was sequenced with immunoSEQ multiplex PCR; TCRdb's copy has only in-frame clones and lacks some. There are some 150,000 clones in the sample; over 75% occur only once, and approximately 2.3% lies in the top ten. This chain connects TRBV9 to TRBJ2-7, with D tentatively TRBD1 (6 bases). Input material: PBMCs. The origin of this receptor is a man aged 30-40 years in good health and CMV-seronegative. The CDR3 protein is CASSTQGWDEQYF. CDR3 nucleotide sequence: TGTGCCAGCAGCACACAGGGTTGGGACGAGCAGTACTTC.